A single sample is the source of the 5 T cell receptor beta chains below, sequenced in a study of monozygotic twins with inflammatory bowel disease. TCRdb reprocessed the 5' RACE reads, with one entry per CDR3 protein and no DNA. The sample's table shows over 35,000 distinct CDR3 sequences. Specimen: blood. The receptors derive from a human donor with ulcerative colitis or Crohn's disease, or a healthy co-twin of an affected twin (not recorded which).

This sequence joins TRBV12-3 or TRBV12-4 and TRBJ2-5. CDR3 length equals 11 residues. CDR3 in amino acids: CASKTAETQYF.

J is TRBJ2-7 and V is TRBV20-1; the D gene TCRdb calls, TRBD2, cannot be checked with no DNA. Germline CDR1 DFQATT, CDR2 SNEGSKA (reference sequence). The CDR3 contains 14 residues. The CDR3 protein is CSGGGQRASFEQYF.

V usage is TRBV20-1 and J usage is TRBJ2-7; the TRBD1 assignment by TCRdb is unverifiable without DNA. From germline, CDR1 is DFQATT and CDR2 SNEGSKA (reference sequence). The CDR3 has 13 residues. This CDR3 reads CSASRTPQAEQYF.

The genes are TRBV20-1 and TRBJ1-1; as DNA is missing, the TRBD1 call by TCRdb cannot be tested. Germline CDR1 DFQATT, CDR2 SNEGSKA (reference sequence). The CDR3 is 17 residues long. This CDR3 reads CSARDSGAPGLNTEAFF.

This rearrangement joins TRBV19 to TRBJ1-1. The CDR3 extends over 13 amino acids. Germline V gene sequence: CDR1 LNHDA, CDR2 SQIVND (reference sequence). The CDR3: CASSIVPHGAAFF.